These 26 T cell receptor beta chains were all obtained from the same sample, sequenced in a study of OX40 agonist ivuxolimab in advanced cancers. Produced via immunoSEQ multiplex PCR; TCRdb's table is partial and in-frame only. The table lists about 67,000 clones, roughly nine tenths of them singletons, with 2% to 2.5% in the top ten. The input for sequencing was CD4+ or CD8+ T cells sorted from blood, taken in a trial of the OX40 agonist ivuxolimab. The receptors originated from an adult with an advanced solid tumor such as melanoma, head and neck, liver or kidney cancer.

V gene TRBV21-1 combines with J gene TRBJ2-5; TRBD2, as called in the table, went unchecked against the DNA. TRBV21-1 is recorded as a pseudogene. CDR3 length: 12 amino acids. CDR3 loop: CASSLRLETQYF. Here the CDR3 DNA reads TGTGCCAGCAGCCTGCGGTTGGAGACCCAGTACTTC.

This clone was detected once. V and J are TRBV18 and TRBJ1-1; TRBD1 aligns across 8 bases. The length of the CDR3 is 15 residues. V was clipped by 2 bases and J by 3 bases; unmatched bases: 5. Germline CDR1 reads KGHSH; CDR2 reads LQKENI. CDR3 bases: TGTGCCAGCTCACCAGGCCGACAGGGGTACACTGAAGCTTTCTTT. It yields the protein CASSPGRQGYTEAFF.

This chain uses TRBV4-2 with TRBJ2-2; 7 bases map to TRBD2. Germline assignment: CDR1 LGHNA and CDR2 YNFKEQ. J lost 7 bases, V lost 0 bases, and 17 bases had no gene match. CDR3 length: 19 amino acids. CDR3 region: CASSQESRGAGADIGELFF. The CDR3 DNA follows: TGTGCCAGCAGCCAAGAAAGTAGGGGCGCGGGAGCGGACATCGGGGAGCTGTTTTTT.

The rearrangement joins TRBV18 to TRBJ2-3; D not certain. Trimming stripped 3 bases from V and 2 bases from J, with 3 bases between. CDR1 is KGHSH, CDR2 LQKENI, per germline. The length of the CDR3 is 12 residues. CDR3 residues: CASSPDTDTQYF. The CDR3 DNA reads TGTGCCAGCTCACCCGACACAGATACGCAGTATTTT.

The chain's CDR3 is CASSSPDTSGGLVNQPQHF. In nucleotides, the CDR3 is TGTGCCAGCAGCTCCCCCGATACGTCAGGGGGTCTTGTCAATCAGCCCCAGCATTTT. The rearrangement joins TRBV21-1 to TRBJ1-5; the listed D gene, TRBD1, was not tested against the DNA. TRBV21-1 is deemed a pseudogene. CDR3 length equals 19 residues.

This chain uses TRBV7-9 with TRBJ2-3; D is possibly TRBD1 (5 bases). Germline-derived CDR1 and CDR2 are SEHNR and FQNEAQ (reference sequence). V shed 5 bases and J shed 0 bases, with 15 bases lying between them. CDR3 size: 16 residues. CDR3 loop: CASSTRQSLSTDTQYF. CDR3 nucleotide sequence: TGTGCCAGCAGCACCCGACAGTCCTTGAGCACAGATACGCAGTATTTT.

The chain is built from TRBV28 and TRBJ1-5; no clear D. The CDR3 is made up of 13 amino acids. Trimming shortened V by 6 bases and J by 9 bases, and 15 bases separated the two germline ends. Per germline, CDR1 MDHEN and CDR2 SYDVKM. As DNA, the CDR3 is TGTGCCAGCAGGAAGTTCCCCCGAGGGCCCCAGCATTTT. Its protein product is CASRKFPRGPQHF.

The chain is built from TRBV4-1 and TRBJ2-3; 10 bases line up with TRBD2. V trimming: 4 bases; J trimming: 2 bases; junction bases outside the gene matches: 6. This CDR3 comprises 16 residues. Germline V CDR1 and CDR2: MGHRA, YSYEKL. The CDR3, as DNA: TGCGCCAGCAGCCCTGGACTAGCGGCACACACAGATACGCAGTATTTT. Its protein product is CASSPGLAAHTDTQYF.

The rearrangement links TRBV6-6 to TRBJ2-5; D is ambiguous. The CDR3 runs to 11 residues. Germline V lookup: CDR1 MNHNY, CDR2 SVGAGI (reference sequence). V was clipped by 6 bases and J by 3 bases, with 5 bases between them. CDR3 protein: CASSEKETQYF. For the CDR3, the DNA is TGTGCCAGCAGCGAGAAAGAGACCCAGTACTTC.

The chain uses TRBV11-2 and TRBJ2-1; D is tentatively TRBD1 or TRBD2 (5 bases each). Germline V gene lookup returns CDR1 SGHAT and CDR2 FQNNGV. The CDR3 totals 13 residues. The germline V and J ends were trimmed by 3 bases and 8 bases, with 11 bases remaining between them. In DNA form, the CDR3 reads TGTGCCAGCAGCTTGACAGTCGGGGATGAGCAGTTCTTC. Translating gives CASSLTVGDEQFF.

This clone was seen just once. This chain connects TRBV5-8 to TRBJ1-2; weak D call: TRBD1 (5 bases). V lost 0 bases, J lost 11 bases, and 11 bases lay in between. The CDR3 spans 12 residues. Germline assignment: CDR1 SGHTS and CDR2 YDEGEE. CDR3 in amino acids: CASSLAGGSYTF. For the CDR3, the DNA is TGTGCCAGCAGCTTGGCGGGGGGGTCGTACACCTTC.

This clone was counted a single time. CDR3 nucleotide sequence: TGTGCCAGCAGTATACAGGGTATCGGGGAGCTGTTTTTT. Amino acid sequence: CASSIQGIGELFF. This sequence joins TRBV6-5 and TRBJ2-2; weak D call: TRBD1 (6 bases). The CDR3 loop spans 13 amino acids. V was clipped by 5 bases and J by 7 bases, with 11 bases between them. Looked up from germline, CDR1 is MNHEY and CDR2 is SVGAGI.

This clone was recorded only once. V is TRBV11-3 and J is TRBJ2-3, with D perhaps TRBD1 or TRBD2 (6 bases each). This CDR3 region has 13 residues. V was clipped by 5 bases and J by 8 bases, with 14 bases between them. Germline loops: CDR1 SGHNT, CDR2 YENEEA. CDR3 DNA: TGTGCCAGCAGCCGCCCGGGGGCCACTACGCAGTATTTT. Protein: CASSRPGATTQYF. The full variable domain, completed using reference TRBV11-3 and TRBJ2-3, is EAGVVQSPRYKIIEKKQPVAFWCNPISGHNTLYWYLQNLGQGPELLIRYENEEAVDDSQLPKDRFSAERLKGVDSTLKIQPAELGDSAVYLCASSRPGATTQYFGPGTRLTVL.

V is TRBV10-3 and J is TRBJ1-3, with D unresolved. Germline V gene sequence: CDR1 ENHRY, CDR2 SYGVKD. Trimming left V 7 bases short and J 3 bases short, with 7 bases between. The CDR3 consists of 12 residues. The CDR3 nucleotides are TGTGCCATCACCAACAGTGGAAACACCATATATTTT. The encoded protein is CAITNSGNTIYF.

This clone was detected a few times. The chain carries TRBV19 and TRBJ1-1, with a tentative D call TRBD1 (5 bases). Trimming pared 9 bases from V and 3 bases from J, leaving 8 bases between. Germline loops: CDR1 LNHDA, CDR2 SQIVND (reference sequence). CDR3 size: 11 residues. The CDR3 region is CASGHYTEAFF. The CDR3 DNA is TGTGCCAGCGGACACTACACTGAAGCTTTCTTT.

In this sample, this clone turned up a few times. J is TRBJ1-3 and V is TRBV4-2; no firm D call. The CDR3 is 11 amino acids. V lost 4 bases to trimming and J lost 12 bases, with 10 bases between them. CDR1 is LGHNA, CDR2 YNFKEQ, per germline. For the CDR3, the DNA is TGTGCCAGCAGCCGGTCGGGAAACATATATTTT. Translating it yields CASSRSGNIYF.

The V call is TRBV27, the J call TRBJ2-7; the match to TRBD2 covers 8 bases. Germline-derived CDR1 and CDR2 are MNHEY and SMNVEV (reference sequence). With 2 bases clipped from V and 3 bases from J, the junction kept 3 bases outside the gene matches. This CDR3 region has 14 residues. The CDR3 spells CASSLGTSGYEQYF. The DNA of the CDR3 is TGTGCCAGCAGTTTAGGGACTAGTGGCTACGAGCAGTACTTC.

As DNA, the CDR3 is TGCAGCGTCCGAGGGGCTAGCGGGACCGGGGAGCTGTTTTTT. This sequence encodes CSVRGASGTGELFF. V is TRBV29-1 and J is TRBJ2-2; 8 nucleotides align to TRBD2. This CDR3 is 14 amino acids long. V dropped 6 bases and J dropped 5; count of bases not matched to a gene: 8. In germline, CDR1 is SQVTM, CDR2 ANQGSEA.

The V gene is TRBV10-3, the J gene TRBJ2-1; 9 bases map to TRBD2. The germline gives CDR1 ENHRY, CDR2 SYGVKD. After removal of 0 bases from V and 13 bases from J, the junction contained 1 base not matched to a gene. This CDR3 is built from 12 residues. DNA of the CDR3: TGTGCCATCAGTGAGTCGGGACTAGCTCAGTTCTTC. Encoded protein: CAISESGLAQFF.

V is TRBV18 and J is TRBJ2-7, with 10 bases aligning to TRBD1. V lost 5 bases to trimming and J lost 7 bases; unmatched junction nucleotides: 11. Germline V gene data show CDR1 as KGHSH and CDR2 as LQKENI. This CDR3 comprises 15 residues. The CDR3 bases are TGTGCCAGCTCAACCCGTGACAGGGGGCTATGGGAGCAGTACTTC. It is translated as CASSTRDRGLWEQYF.

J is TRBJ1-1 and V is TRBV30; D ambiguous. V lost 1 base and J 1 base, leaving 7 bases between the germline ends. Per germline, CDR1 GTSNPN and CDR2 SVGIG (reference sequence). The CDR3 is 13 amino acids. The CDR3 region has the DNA TGTGCCTGGAGTGCCGGCTGGAACACTGAAGCTTTCTTT. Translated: CAWSAGWNTEAFF.

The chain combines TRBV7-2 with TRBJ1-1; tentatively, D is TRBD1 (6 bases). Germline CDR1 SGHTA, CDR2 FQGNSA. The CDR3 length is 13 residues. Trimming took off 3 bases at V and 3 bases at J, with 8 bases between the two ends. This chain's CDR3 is CASSFNRDTEAFF. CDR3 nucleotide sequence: TGTGCCAGCAGCTTTAACAGGGACACTGAAGCTTTCTTT.

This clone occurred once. For the CDR3, the DNA is TGCGCCAGCAGCCCGGGACAGGCCCTGGGGAATGAGCAGTTCTTC. The encoded protein is CASSPGQALGNEQFF. This chain connects TRBV5-1 to TRBJ2-1, with TRBD1 identical over 8 bases. The CDR3 is 15 residues long. V shed 4 bases, J shed 7 bases, and the junction held 10 bases outside the gene matches. Germline loops: CDR1 SGHRS, CDR2 YFSETQ.

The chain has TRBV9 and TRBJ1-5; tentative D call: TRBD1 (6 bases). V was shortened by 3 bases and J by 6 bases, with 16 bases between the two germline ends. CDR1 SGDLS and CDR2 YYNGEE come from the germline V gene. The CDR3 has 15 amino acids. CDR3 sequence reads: CASSASTGLSQPQHF. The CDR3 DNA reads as TGTGCCAGCAGCGCCTCGACAGGATTAAGTCAGCCCCAGCATTTT.

The CDR3 loop reads CASSKALLSQTYEQYF. CDR3 nucleotide sequence: TGTGCCAGCAGCAAAGCGCTGTTGAGCCAAACCTACGAGCAGTACTTC. The chain has TRBV21-1 and TRBJ2-7; the table's D call, TRBD2, has no DNA check behind it. TRBV21-1 is classified as a pseudogene. CDR3 size: 16 residues.

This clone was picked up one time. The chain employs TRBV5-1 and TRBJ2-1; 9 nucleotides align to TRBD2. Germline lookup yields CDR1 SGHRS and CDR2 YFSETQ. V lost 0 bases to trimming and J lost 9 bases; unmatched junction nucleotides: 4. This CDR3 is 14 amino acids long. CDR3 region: CASSLALTSGEQFF. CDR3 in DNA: TGCGCCAGCAGCTTGGCCCTGACTAGCGGTGAGCAGTTCTTC.